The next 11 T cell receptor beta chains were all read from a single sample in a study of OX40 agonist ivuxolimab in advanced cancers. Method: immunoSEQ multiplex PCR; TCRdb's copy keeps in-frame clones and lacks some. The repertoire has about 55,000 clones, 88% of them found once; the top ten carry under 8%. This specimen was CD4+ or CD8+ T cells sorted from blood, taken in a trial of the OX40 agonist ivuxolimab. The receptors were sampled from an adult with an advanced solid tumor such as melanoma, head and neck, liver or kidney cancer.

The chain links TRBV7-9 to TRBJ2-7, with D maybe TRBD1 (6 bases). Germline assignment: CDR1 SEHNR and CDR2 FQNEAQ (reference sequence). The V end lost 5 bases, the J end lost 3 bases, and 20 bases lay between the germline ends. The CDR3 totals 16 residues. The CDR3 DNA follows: TGTGCCAGCAGCAGGGGACAACCCCCAGGCAACTACGAGCAGTACTTC. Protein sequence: CASSRGQPPGNYEQYF.

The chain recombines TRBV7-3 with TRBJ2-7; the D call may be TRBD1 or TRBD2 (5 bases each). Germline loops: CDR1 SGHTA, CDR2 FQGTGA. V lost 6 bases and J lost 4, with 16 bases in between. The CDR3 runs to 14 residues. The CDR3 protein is CASSPREGPYEQYF. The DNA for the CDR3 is TGTGCCAGCAGTCCTCGAGAGGGGCCTTACGAGCAGTACTTC.

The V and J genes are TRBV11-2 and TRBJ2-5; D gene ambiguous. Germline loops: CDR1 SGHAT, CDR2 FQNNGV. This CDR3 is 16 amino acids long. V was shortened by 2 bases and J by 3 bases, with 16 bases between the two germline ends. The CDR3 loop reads CASSLYVFRQEETQYF. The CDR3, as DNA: TGTGCCAGCAGCTTATACGTCTTTCGGCAGGAAGAGACCCAGTACTTC.

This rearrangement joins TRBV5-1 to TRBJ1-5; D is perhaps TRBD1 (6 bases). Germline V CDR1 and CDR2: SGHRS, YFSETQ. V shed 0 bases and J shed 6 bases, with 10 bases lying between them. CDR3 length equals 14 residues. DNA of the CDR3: TGCGCCAGCAGCTTGGCGGGGGGCGGTCAGCCCCAGCATTTT. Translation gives CASSLAGGGQPQHF.

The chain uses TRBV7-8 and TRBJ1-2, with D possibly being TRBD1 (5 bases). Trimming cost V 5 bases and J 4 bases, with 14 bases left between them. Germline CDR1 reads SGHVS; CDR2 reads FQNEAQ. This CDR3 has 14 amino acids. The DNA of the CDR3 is TGTGCCAGCAGCCCCCGGGACGGCAGCTATGGCTACACCTTC. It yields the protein CASSPRDGSYGYTF.

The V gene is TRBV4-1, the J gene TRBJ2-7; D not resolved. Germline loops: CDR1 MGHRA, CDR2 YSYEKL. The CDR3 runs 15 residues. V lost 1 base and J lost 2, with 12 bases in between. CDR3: CASSQVLQVTYEQYF. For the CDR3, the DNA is TGCGCCAGCAGCCAAGTTCTGCAGGTCACCTACGAGCAGTACTTC.

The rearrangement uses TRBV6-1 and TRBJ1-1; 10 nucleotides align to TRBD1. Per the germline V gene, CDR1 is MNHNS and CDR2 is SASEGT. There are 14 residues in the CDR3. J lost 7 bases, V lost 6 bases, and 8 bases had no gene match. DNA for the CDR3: TGTGCCAGCAGGACGGACAGGGGGAGGGTTGAAGCTTTCTTT. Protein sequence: CASRTDRGRVEAFF.

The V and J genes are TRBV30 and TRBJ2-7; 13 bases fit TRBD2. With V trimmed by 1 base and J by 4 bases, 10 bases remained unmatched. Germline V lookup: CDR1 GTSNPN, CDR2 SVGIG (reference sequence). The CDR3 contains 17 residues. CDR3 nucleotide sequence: TGTGCCTGGAGTGAAGGACTAGCGGGAGCCTCAGGGTACGAGCAGTACTTC. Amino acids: CAWSEGLAGASGYEQYF.

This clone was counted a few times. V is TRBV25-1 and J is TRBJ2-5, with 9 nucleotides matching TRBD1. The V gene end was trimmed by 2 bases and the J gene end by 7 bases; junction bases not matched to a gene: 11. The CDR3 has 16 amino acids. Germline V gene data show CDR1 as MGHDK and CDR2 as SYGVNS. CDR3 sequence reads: CASSETGQGFVGTQYF. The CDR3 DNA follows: TGTGCCAGCAGTGAAACGGGACAGGGATTCGTGGGGACCCAGTACTTC.

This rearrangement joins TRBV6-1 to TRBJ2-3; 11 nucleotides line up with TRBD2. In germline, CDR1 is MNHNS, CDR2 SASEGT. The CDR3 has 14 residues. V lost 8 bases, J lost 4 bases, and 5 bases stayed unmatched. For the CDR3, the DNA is TGTGCCAGCGGAACTAGCGGGAGCGCAGATACGCAGTATTTT. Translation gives CASGTSGSADTQYF.

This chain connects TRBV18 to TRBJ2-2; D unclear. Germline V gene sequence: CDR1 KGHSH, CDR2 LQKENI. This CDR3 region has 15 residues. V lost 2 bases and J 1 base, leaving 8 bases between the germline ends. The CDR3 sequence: CASSPSDGNTGELFF. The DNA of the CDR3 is TGTGCCAGCTCACCATCTGACGGGAACACCGGGGAGCTGTTTTTT.